Listed below are T cell receptor beta chains from one sample, sequenced in a study of CD8+ T cells in alopecia areata. The table came from immunoSEQ multiplex PCR; TCRdb's copy has only in-frame clones and leaves some out. The data hold around 200,000 clones, with 45% to 75% observed a single time. Sequenced here: CD4+ T cells sorted from blood, sampled at week 4, from a patient treated with tofacitinib. Receptors were obtained from a human donor with alopecia areata. Both conserved end residues are part of each CDR3. The D gene is left open where the match is weak. Expanded clones are given a class, and other clones once, few, many or no size at all.

NA | NA | TRBJ2-5 | TRBV7-8 | CASSLVSIRRGETQYF | TGTGCCAGCAGCTTAGTGTCGATTCGGCGAGGAGAGACCCAGTACTTC
NA | NA | TRBJ2-6 | TRBV7-9 | CASSLDFSGANVLTF | TGTGCCAGCAGCTTAGATTTCTCTGGGGCCAACGTCCTGACTTTC
NA | TRBD1 | TRBJ2-1 | TRBV4-1 | CASSGQGSYNEQFF | TGCGCCAGCTCTGGACAGGGTTCCTACAATGAGCAGTTCTTC
NA | TRBD1 | TRBJ2-7 | TRBV4-1 | CASSQGQGIYEQYF | TGCGCCAGCAGCCAAGGACAGGGCATATACGAGCAGTACTTC
once | TRBD2 | TRBJ2-5 | TRBV7-8 | CASSSVGSGAVAQYF | TGTGCCAGCAGCTCCGTTGGTAGCGGGGCCGTGGCCCAGTACTTC
NA | NA | TRBJ2-1 | TRBV29-1 | CSVGVAGNNNEQFF | TGCAGCGTTGGGGTTGCGGGTAATAACAATGAGCAGTTCTTC
NA | TRBD1 | TRBJ1-4 | TRBV29-1 | CSVEGTDEKLFF | TGCAGCGTCGAGGGGACAGATGAAAAACTGTTTTTT
once | NA | TRBJ2-1 | TRBV29-1 | CSVVARALVQFF | TGCAGCGTTGTAGCCAGGGCGCTTGTGCAGTTCTTC
NA | NA | TRBJ1-2 | TRBV27 | CASALEMDYGYTF | TGTGCCAGCGCCTTGGAGATGGACTATGGCTACACCTTC
NA | NA | TRBJ1-2 | TRBV5-1 | CASSLEWTANYGYTF | TGCGCCAGCAGCTTGGAGTGGACAGCTAACTATGGCTACACCTTC
NA | NA | TRBJ2-5 | TRBV30 | CAWSERLQETQYF | TGTGCCTGGAGTGAACGGTTACAAGAGACCCAGTACTTC
NA | TRBD1 | TRBJ1-1 | TRBV18 | CASSPGDSEAFF | TGTGCCAGCTCCCCGGGGGACAGTGAAGCTTTCTTT
NA | NA | TRBJ2-7 | TRBV5-6 | CASSHRFQGGEQYF | TGTGCCAGCAGCCACCGGTTTCAGGGGGGCGAGCAGTACTTC